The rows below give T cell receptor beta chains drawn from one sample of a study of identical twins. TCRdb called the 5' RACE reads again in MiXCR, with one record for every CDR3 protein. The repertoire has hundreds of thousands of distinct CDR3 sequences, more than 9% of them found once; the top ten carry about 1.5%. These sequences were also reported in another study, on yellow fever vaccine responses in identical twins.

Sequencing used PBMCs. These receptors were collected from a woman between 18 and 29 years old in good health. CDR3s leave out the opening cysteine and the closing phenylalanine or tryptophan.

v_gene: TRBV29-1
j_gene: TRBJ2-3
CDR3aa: SDASGVGDTQY

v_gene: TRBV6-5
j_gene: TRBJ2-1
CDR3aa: ASSYGSGRAVNEQF

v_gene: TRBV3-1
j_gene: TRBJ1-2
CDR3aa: ASSQVITDGYT

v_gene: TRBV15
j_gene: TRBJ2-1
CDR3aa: ATSKEGAGNNEQF

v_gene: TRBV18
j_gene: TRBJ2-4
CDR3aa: ASSPESANIQY

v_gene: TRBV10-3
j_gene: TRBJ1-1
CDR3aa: AIGALMNTEAF

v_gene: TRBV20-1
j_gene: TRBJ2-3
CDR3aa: SASFGTSGKGSQY

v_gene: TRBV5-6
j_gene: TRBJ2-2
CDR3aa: ASSLPGTSVDGELF

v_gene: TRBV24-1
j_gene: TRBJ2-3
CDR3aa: ATSDWDGMWSTDTQY

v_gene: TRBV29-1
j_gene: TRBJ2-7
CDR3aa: SVTGDRTYEQY

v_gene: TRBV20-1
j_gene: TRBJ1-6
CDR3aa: SARDPGRPNSPLH

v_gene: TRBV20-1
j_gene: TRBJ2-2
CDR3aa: SASTGSTGELF

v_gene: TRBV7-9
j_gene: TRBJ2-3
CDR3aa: ASSPSGTISDTQY

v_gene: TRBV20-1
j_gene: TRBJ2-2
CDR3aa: SARGRSGGTGELF

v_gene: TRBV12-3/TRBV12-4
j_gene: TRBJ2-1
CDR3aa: ASSLSLAYNEQF

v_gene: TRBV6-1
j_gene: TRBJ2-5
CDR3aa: ASALSGTRQETQY

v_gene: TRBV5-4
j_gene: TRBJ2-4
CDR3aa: ASGDDQGGKNIQY

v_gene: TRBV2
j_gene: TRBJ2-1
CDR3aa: ASSPRGGGLYNEQF

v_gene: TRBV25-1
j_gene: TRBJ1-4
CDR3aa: ASSEHGGNEKLF

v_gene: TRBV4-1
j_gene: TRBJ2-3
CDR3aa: ASSHPRGDRVNMGSDTQY

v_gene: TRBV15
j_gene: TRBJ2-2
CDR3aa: ATSRDQRPNTGELF

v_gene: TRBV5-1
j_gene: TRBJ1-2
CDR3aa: ASSLSQNYGYT

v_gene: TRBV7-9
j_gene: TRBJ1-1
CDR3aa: ASSLKFYSAAVGGAF

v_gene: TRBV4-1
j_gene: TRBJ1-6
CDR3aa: ASSPSLDRVNSPLH

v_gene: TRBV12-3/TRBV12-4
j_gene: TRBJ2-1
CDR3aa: ASSFTAGTNNEQF

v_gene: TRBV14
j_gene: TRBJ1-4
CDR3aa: ASSQDSGVDEKLF

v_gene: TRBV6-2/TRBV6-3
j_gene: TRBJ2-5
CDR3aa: ASRLAGGRETQY

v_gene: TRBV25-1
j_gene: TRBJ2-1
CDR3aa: ASRDRDRGANEQF

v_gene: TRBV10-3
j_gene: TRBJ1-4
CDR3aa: AISGTGATNEKLF

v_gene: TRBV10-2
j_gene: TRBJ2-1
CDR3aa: ASSGTSGGANEQF

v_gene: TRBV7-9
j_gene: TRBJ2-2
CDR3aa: ASCPGTGVTGELF

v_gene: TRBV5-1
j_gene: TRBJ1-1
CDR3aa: ASSLVGQGGNTEAF

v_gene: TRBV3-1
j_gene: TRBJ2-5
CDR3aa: ASSQFTVQETQY

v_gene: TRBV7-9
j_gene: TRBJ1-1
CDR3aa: ASTPGRQNTEAF

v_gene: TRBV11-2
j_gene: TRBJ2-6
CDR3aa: ASKVFVSNVLT

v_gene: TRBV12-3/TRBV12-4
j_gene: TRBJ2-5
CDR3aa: ASSLDRATTQY

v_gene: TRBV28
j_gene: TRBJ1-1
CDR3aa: ASSPGGLKNTEAF

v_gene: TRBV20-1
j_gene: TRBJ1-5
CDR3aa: SALSEAGGYNQPQH

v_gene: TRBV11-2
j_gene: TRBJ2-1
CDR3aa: ASSLYRISNEQF

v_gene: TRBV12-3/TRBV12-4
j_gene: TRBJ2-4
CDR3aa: ASSLELGSGNIQY

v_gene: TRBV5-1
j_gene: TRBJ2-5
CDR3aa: ASSLFGETQY

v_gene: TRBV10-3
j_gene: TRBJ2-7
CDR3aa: AISDNSGSYEQY

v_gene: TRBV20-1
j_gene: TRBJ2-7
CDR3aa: SATRTSGKIYEQY

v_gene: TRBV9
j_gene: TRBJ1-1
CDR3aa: ASTPRSQAF

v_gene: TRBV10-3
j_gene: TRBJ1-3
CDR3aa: AISAKGISGNTIY

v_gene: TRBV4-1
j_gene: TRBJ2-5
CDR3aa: ASSQDLGGGIQETQY

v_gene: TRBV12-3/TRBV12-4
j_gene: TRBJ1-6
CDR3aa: ASSPGGSSYNSPLH

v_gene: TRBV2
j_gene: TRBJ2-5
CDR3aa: ASSDTSGGLAETQY

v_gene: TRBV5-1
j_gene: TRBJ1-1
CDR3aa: ASSYLQGPGTEAF